This T cell receptor beta chain was identified in a study of monozygotic twins with inflammatory bowel disease. Researchers isolated total RNA from whole blood without sorting T cells. TCR libraries were prepared from about 3,400 ng total RNA each. TCRdb reprocessed the 5' RACE reads and reports one entry per CDR3 protein, with no DNA. The sample data list approximately 400,000 distinct CDR3 sequences. CDR1 is SGHTA, CDR2 FQGNSA, per germline. This CDR3 has 14 residues. The chain uses TRBV7-2 and TRBJ2-1. The material sequenced was blood. This sequence was found in a human donor with ulcerative colitis or Crohn's disease, or a healthy co-twin of an affected twin (not recorded which). The CDR3 region is CASSSSGRYNEQFF.